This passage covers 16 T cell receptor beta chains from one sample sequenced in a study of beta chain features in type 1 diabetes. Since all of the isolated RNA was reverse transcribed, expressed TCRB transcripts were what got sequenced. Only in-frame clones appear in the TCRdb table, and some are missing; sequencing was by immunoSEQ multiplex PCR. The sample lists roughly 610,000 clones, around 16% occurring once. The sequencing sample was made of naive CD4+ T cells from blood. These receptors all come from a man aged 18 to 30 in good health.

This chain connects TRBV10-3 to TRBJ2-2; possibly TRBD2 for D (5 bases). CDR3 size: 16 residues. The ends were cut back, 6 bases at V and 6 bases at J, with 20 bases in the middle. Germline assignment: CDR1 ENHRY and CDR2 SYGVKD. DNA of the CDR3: TGTGCCATCAGGGACCCGGATAGAGGGAAGGCCGGGGAGCTGTTTTTT. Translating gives CAIRDPDRGKAGELFF.

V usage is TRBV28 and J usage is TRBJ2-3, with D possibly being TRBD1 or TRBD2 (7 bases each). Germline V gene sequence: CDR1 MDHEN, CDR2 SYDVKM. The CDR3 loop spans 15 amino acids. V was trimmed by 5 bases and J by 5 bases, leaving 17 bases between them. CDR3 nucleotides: TGTGCCAGCAGTCCGACAGGGAGGGAAGGAGATACGCAGTATTTT. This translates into CASSPTGREGDTQYF.

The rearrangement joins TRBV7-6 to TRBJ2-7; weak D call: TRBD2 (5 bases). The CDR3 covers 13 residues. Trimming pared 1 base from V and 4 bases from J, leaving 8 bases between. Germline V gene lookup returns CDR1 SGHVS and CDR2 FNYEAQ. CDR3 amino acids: CASSLEAVYEQYF. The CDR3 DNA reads TGTGCCAGCAGCTTAGAAGCGGTGTACGAGCAGTACTTC.

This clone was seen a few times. The CDR3 region has the DNA TGTGCCAGCAGCTTTTCAAGCAGAGAAGCTTTCTTT. It specifies CASSFSSREAFF. V is TRBV11-2 and J is TRBJ1-1; D is uncertain. With 3 bases removed from V and 8 bases from J, the gap between germline ends came to 10 bases. Germline assignment: CDR1 SGHAT and CDR2 FQNNGV. The CDR3 sequence is 12 residues long.

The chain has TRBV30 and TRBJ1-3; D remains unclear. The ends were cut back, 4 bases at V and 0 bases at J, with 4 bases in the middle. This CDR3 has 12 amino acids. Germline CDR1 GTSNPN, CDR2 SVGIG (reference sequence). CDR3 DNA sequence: TGTGCCTGGACCCTCTCTGGAAACACCATATATTTT. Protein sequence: CAWTLSGNTIYF. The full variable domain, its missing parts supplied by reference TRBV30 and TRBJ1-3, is SQTIHQWPATLVQPVGSPLSLECTVEGTSNPNLYWYRQAAGRGLQLLFYSVGIGQISSEVPQNLSASRPQDRQFILSSKKLLLSDSGFYLCAWTLSGNTIYFGEGSWLTVV.

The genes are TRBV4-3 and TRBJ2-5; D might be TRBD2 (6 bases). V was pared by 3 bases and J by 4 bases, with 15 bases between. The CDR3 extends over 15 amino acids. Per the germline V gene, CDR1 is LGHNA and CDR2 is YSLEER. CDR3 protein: CASSQRDGPGETQYF. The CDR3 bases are TGCGCCAGCAGCCAGCGGGACGGCCCAGGAGAGACCCAGTACTTC.

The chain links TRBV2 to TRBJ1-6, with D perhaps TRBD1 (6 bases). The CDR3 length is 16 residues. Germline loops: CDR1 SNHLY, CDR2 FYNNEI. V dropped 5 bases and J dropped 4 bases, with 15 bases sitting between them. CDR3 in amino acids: CASSTQGLAYNSPLHF. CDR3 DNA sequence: TGTGCCAGCAGTACTCAGGGGCTAGCGTATAATTCACCCCTCCACTTT.

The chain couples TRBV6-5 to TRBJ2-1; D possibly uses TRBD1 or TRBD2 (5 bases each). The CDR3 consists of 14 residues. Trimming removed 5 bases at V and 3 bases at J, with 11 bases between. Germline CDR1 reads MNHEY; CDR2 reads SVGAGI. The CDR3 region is CASSPRGYYNEQFF. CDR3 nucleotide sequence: TGTGCCAGCAGTCCCCGGGGCTACTACAATGAGCAGTTCTTC.

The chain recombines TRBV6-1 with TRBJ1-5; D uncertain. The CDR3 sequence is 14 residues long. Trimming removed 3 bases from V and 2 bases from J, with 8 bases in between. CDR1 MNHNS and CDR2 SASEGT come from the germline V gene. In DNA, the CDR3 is TGTGCCAGCAGTGAGGGGAGCGGCAATCAGCCCCAGCATTTT. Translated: CASSEGSGNQPQHF.

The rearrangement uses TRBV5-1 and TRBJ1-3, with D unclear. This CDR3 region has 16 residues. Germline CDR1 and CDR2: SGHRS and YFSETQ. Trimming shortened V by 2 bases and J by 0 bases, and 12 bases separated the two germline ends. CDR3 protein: CASSFGSSISGNTIYF. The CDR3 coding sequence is TGCGCCAGCAGCTTTGGCAGCTCCATCTCTGGAAACACCATATATTTT.

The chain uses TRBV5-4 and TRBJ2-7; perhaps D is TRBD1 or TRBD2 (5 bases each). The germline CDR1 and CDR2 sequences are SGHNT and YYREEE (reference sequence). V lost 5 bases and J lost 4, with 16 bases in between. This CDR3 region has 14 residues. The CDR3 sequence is CASSLWDRLYEQYF. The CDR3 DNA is TGTGCCAGCAGTTTGTGGGACCGACTTTACGAGCAGTACTTC.

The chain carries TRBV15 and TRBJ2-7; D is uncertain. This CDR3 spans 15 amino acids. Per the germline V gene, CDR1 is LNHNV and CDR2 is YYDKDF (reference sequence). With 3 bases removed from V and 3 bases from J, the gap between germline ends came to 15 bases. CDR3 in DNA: TGTGCCACCAGCAGGGACCACGTGGGGAACTACGAGCAGTACTTC. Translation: CATSRDHVGNYEQYF. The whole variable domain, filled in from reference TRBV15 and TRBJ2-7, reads DAMVIQNPRYQVTQFGKPVTLSCSQTLNHNVMYWYQQKSSQAPKLLFHYYDKDFNNEADTPDNFQSRRPNTSFCFLDIRSPGLGDTAMYLCATSRDHVGNYEQYFGPGTRLTVT.

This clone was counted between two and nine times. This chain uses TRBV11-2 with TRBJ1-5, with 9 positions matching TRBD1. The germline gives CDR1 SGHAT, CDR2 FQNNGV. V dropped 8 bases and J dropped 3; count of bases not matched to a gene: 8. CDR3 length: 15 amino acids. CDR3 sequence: CASGGTGSINQPQHF. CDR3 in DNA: TGTGCCAGCGGCGGGACAGGGAGCATCAATCAGCCCCAGCATTTT.

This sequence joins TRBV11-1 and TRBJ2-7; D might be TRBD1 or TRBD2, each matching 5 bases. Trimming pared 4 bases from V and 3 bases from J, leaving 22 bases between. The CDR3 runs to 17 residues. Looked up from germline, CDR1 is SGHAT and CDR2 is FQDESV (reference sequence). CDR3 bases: TGTGCCAGCAGCTCCGATATATATCAGGGACCCAGCTACGAGCAGTACTTC. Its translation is CASSSDIYQGPSYEQYF.

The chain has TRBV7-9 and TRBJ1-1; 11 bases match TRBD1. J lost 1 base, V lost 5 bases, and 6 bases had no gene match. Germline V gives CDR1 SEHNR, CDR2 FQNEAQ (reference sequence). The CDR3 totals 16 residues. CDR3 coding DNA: TGTGCCAGCAGCCCTCGGACAGGGGGCACGAACACTGAAGCTTTCTTT. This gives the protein CASSPRTGGTNTEAFF. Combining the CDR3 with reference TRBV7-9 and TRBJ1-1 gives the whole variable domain DTGVSQNPRHKITKRGQNVTFRCDPISEHNRLYWYRQTLGQGPEFLTYFQNEAQLEKSRLLSDRFSAERPKGSFSTLEIQRTEQGDSAMYLCASSPRTGGTNTEAFFGQGTRLTVV.

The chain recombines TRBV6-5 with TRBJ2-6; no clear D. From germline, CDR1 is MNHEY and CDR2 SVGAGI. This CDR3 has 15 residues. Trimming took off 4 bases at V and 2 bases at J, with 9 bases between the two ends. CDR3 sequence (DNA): TGTGCCAGCAGTTCCTCTGGGGCTGGGGCCAACGTCCTGACTTTC. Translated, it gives CASSSSGAGANVLTF.